This entry concerns a single TCR beta chain. The target antigen is unknown. The sample comes from a study of shared clonotypes between healthy human individuals. Study-level points and caveats: It was the non-shared clonotypes that had lower generation probabilities than clonotypes shared by all four donors.

The repertoire was sequenced with immunoSEQ multiplex PCR; TCRdb's copy has only in-frame clones and lacks some. The repertoire has around 2,000,000 clones, 85% to 95% of them found once; the top ten carry 1.2%. Naive-designated CD8 cells lacked CD45RO, were positively enriched for CCR7, and omitted terminally differentiated effector memory CD45RA+ cells. Only Caucasian adults living in Nashville, Tennessee served as donors. The clonotype comes from a man aged 18 to 29 in good health. The sequenced material came from naive CD8+ T cells sorted from blood.

CDR3 amino acids: CASSISGEDVIQYF. The CDR3 DNA follows: TGTGCCAGTAGTATTTCGGGGGAAGATGTCATTCAGTACTTC. This rearrangement joins TRBV19 to TRBJ2-4; D might be TRBD2 (6 bases). Trimming took off 3 bases at V and 9 bases at J, with 15 bases between the two ends. The CDR3 contains 14 residues. Germline loops: CDR1 LNHDA, CDR2 SQIVND (reference sequence).